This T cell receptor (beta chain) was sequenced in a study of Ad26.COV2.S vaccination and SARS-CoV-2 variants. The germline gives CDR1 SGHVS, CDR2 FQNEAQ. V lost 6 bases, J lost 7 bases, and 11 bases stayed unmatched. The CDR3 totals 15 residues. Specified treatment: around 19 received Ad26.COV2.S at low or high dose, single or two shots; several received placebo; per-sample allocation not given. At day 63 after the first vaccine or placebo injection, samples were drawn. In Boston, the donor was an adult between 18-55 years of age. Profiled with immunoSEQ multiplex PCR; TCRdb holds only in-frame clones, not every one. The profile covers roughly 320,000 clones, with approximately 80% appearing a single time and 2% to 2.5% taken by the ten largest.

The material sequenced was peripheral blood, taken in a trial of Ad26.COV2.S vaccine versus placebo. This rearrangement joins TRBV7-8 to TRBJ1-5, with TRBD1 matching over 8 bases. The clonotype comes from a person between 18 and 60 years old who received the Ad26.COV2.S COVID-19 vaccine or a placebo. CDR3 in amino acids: CASRLGTGWFQPQHF. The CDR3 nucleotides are TGTGCCAGCAGACTCGGGACAGGTTGGTTCCAGCCCCAGCATTTT.